These 19 T cell receptor beta chains were all obtained from the same sample, sequenced in a study of control samples from healthy donors and cancer patients. Sequenced by immunoSEQ multiplex PCR; TCRdb stores in-frame clones only, minus some. The table has tens of thousands of clones, 75% to 90% seen once. The sequenced sample consisted of PBMCs. The source of these receptors is a man aged 55 to 69 with head and neck cancer.

The CDR3 DNA follows: TGTGCCAGCAGCTACCCTAGCGGGAGGGCCAAAAACATTCAGTACTTC. Its protein is CASSYPSGRAKNIQYF. The chain uses TRBV7-9 and TRBJ2-4; 11 bases agree with TRBD2. The germline CDR1 and CDR2 sequences are SEHNR and FQNEAQ (reference sequence). The CDR3 is made up of 16 amino acids. After removal of 4 bases from V and 1 base from J, the junction contained 3 bases not matched to a gene.

The chain has TRBV6-1 and TRBJ2-1; no reliable D call. Germline V gene data show CDR1 as MNHNS and CDR2 as SASEGT. V was cut by 1 base and J by 13 bases, with 14 bases left in between. The CDR3 is 13 amino acids. Here the CDR3 reads CASSEGGSWGQFF. The CDR3 coding sequence is TGTGCCAGCAGTGAAGGAGGCTCTTGGGGTCAGTTCTTC.

The rearrangement links TRBV9 to TRBJ1-2, with D possibly matching TRBD1 (6 bases). In germline, CDR1 is SGDLS, CDR2 YYNGEE. V was shortened by 0 bases and J by 4 bases, with 13 bases between the two germline ends. This CDR3 has 15 amino acids. The CDR3 region has the DNA TGTGCCAGCAGCGTAGGTTGGGGGGCCAGCTATGGCTACACCTTC. Translation gives CASSVGWGASYGYTF.

The chain recombines TRBV5-8 with TRBJ1-2; TRBD1 aligns across 8 bases. Germline CDR1 and CDR2: SGHTS and YDEGEE. Losses at the gene ends were 3 bases for V and 7 bases for J; bases not matched to a gene: 8. CDR3 length: 14 residues. The CDR3 sequence: CASSSRQGSGGYTF. The CDR3 DNA is TGTGCCAGCAGCTCCCGACAGGGGTCGGGTGGCTACACCTTC.

This rearrangement joins TRBV30 to TRBJ2-5, with 9 bases lining up with TRBD2. The CDR3 consists of 19 residues. Germline lookup yields CDR1 GTSNPN and CDR2 SVGIG (reference sequence). J was trimmed by 7 bases and V by 2 bases; bases with no gene match: 23. This chain's CDR3 is CAWSIYGAGGSGRGGTQYF. The DNA of the CDR3 is TGTGCCTGGAGTATCTACGGCGCGGGAGGGTCCGGTAGGGGGGGGACCCAGTACTTC.

The genes are TRBV12-3 or TRBV12-4 and TRBJ1-3; D is ambiguous. V was clipped by 11 bases and J by 0 bases, with 11 bases between them. The CDR3 is 13 amino acids. The CDR3 loop reads CASGSYSGNTIYF. The CDR3 region has the DNA TGTGCCTCTGGCTCGTACTCTGGAAACACCATATATTTT.

The chain is built from TRBV6-5 and TRBJ2-1; 10 bases map to TRBD2. Germline CDR1 is MNHEY and CDR2 is SVGAGI. CDR3 length: 15 amino acids. Trimming took 7 bases from V and 5 from J; bases not matched to a gene: 8. CDR3 coding DNA: TGTGCCAGCACCATCCGGACTAGCGGACACAATGAGCAGTTCTTC. Amino acids: CASTIRTSGHNEQFF.

The V gene is TRBV13, the J gene TRBJ1-1; a weak D match, TRBD1 (5 bases). CDR1 PRHDT and CDR2 FYEKMQ come from the germline V gene (reference sequence). The ends were cut back, 4 bases at V and 1 base at J, with 10 bases in the middle. This CDR3 region has 14 residues. CDR3 sequence: CASSSGGTNTEAFF. The CDR3 DNA reads as TGTGCCAGCAGCTCCGGTGGGACGAACACTGAAGCTTTCTTT.

V is TRBV5-4 and J is TRBJ2-2; the match to TRBD2 covers 8 bases. The germline CDR1 and CDR2 sequences are SGHNT and YYREEE (reference sequence). V lost 3 bases to trimming and J lost 4 bases; unmatched junction nucleotides: 8. The CDR3 is 16 amino acids. In nucleotides, the CDR3 is TGTGCCAGCAGCTACGACGGGAGGGTACCCACCGGGGAGCTGTTTTTT. This translates into CASSYDGRVPTGELFF.

The chain couples TRBV18 to TRBJ2-1; 11 bases map to TRBD2. The germline V gene has CDR1 KGHSH and CDR2 LQKENI. With V trimmed by 2 bases and J by 9 bases, 3 bases remained unmatched. The CDR3 spans 14 residues. The DNA for the CDR3 is TGTGCCAGCTCACCATCTAGCGGGGGGCCTGAGCAGTTCTTC. Residues: CASSPSSGGPEQFF.

The chain couples TRBV7-9 to TRBJ2-5; D assignment may be TRBD1 or TRBD2 (5 bases each). The CDR3 length is 15 residues. Deletions cut 4 bases from V and 5 bases from J, with 17 bases between. CDR1 and CDR2 from the germline V gene are SEHNR and FQNEAQ (reference sequence). The CDR3, as DNA: TGTGCCAGCAGCTACGCATTGGGGACGGGGGAGACCCAGTACTTC. Translated, it gives CASSYALGTGETQYF.

The chain couples TRBV5-1 to TRBJ2-7, with 8 bases that match TRBD2. The germline V gene encodes CDR1 SGHRS and CDR2 YFSETQ. V trimming: 2 bases; J trimming: 4 bases; junction bases outside the gene matches: 8. The CDR3 is 15 residues long. DNA for the CDR3: TGCGCCAGCAGCTTCTCTCCGGGACTAGTTTACGAGCAGTACGTC. Its translation is CASSFSPGLVYEQYV.

The chain recombines TRBV7-9 with TRBJ2-1, with D possibly TRBD2 on 6 matching bases. The CDR3 consists of 16 residues. CDR1 is SEHNR, CDR2 FQNEAQ, per germline (reference sequence). Between the trimmed V and J ends, which lost 4 bases and 2 bases, there was a span of 15 bases. CDR3 loop: CASSSFSGFTYNEQFF. In DNA, the CDR3 is TGTGCCAGCAGCTCCTTCAGCGGGTTCACCTACAATGAGCAGTTCTTC. Full variable domain (remainder filled in from reference TRBV7-9 and TRBJ2-1): DTGVSQNPRHKITKRGQNVTFRCDPISEHNRLYWYRQTLGQGPEFLTYFQNEAQLEKSRLLSDRFSAERPKGSFSTLEIQRTEQGDSAMYLCASSSFSGFTYNEQFFGPGTRLTVL.

The chain uses TRBV19 and TRBJ1-6; D perhaps matches TRBD1 (5 bases). The CDR3 covers 16 residues. V was trimmed by 1 base and J by 5 bases, leaving 12 bases between them. Looked up from germline, CDR1 is LNHDA and CDR2 is SQIVND (reference sequence). In DNA, the CDR3 is TGTGCCAGTAGTATAGCGCGGACACTGGATAATTCACCCCTCCACTTT. Its translation is CASSIARTLDNSPLHF.

V and J are TRBV7-3 and TRBJ2-6; no reliable D call. Germline CDR1 is SGHTA and CDR2 is FQGTGA. CDR3 size: 15 residues. V was pared by 0 bases and J by 0 bases, with 3 bases between. CDR3 residues: CASSLTRSGANVLTF. The DNA for the CDR3 is TGTGCCAGCAGCTTAACCCGCTCTGGGGCCAACGTCCTGACTTTC.

CDR3 nucleotides: TGTGCCATCGCAATAGGGGGGTCGAGTGAGCCCCAGCATTTT. Amino acid sequence: CAIAIGGSSEPQHF. The rearrangement links TRBV10-3 to TRBJ1-5; D possibly corresponds to TRBD1 (6 bases). The CDR3 consists of 14 residues. Germline lookup yields CDR1 ENHRY and CDR2 SYGVKD. Deletions cut 8 bases from V and 8 bases from J, with 19 bases between.

The V and J genes are TRBV6-5 and TRBJ2-7, with D possibly being TRBD2 (6 bases). The CDR3 has 15 amino acids. The germline gives CDR1 MNHEY, CDR2 SVGAGI. The germline V and J ends were trimmed by 5 bases and 4 bases, with 18 bases remaining between them. CDR3 bases: TGTGCCAGCAGTCCCCCAACGGGAGCCACGTACGAGCAGTACTTC. It translates to CASSPPTGATYEQYF.

This chain uses TRBV30 with TRBJ2-4; 7 bases are shared with TRBD1. The CDR3 length is 13 residues. Germline V gene data show CDR1 as GTSNPN and CDR2 as SVGIG (reference sequence). Trimming at V came to 7 bases and at J to 9 bases, leaving 12 bases not matched to a gene. The CDR3 is CAFDRSRGSIQYF. CDR3 nucleotide sequence: TGTGCCTTCGACAGGTCCAGGGGGAGCATTCAGTACTTC.

The chain employs TRBV4-1 and TRBJ2-1; no firm D call. The V gene's germline CDR1 is MGHRA and CDR2 YSYEKL. The CDR3 is made up of 13 amino acids. V was shortened by 1 base and J by 11 bases, with 12 bases between the two germline ends. This chain's CDR3 is CASSQGNTVQQFF. The CDR3 nucleotides are TGCGCCAGCAGCCAAGGGAATACCGTTCAGCAGTTCTTC.